This TCR beta chain was retrieved from a study of T cell responses to AZD1222 COVID-19 vaccine. Study outcomes and limitations: The donors showed a predominance of white British ancestry and of females, with possible underestimation of clonal diversity.

A word on this clone: The antigen remains undetermined.

Measured with immunoSEQ multiplex PCR; TCRdb has only the in-frame clones, and not every one. The sample lists some 170,000 clones; 90% to 95% were seen once. Germline V gene data show CDR1 as LNHDA and CDR2 as SQIVND (reference sequence). The CDR3 runs 16 residues. V lost 3 bases and J 3 bases, leaving 15 bases between the germline ends. This specimen consisted of peripheral blood, obtained on day 0 of AZD1222 vaccination. The TCR comes from an adult in good health. The V call is TRBV19, the J call TRBJ1-5; D ambiguous. The CDR3 DNA reads as TGTGCCAGTAGTATCCCTTGGCAGTCTCTCAATCAGCCCCAGCATTTT. Translated: CASSIPWQSLNQPQHF.